The 9 T cell receptor beta chains below were found in one sample sequenced in a study of blood T cells in healthy people across ages. The authors ran a second PCR of 7 to 11 cycles using a sample-barcoded 5' primer and a J-beta primer mix. TCRdb used MiXCR to reprocess the 5' RACE reads, holding one entry per CDR3 protein. The table has some 760,000 distinct CDR3 sequences, roughly 25% seen once. Another study also made use of these data, one on T cells of mothers and their children.

Sequenced material: blood. These receptors were taken from a boy between 5 and 17 years old in good health.

The sample holds a few counts of this clonotype. The rearrangement joins TRBV15 to TRBJ2-7; TRBD1 is a possible D gene (7 bases). The CDR3 length is 16 residues. Germline V CDR1 and CDR2: LNHNV, YYDKDF (reference sequence). The V and J ends lost 3 bases and 0 bases respectively, with 15 bases between them. CDR3 amino acids: CATSRRGRGSSYEQYF. The DNA for the CDR3 is TGTGCCACCAGCAGGCGGGGCAGGGGGTCCTCCTACGAGCAGTACTTC.

This clonotype was seen a few times. The V call is TRBV29-1, the J call TRBJ2-7; 9 bases fit TRBD1. With 7 bases clipped from V and 5 bases from J, the junction kept 9 bases outside the gene matches. Germline V gene lookup returns CDR1 SQVTM and CDR2 ANQGSEA. The CDR3 extends over 13 amino acids. The CDR3 sequence: CSAKTGGAHEQYF. CDR3 nucleotide sequence: TGCAGCGCCAAGACAGGGGGGGCCCACGAGCAGTACTTC.

This clonotype showed up just a few times. This chain joins TRBV24-1 and TRBJ2-3; 9 bases agree with TRBD1. This CDR3 is 15 amino acids long. V lost 3 bases, J lost 3 bases, and 3 bases stayed unmatched. Germline V gene data show CDR1 as KGHDR and CDR2 as SFDVKD. The CDR3 region is CATSDPGQGTDTQYF. The CDR3 coding sequence is TGTGCCACCAGTGATCCGGGACAGGGAACAGATACGCAGTATTTT.

This clonotype was recorded a few times. This chain uses TRBV20-1 with TRBJ2-5; D not resolved. This CDR3 comprises 11 residues. Trimming stripped 7 bases from V and 5 bases from J, with 11 bases between. From germline, CDR1 is DFQATT and CDR2 SNEGSKA (reference sequence). The CDR3 here is CSGLLGETQYF. The CDR3 DNA follows: TGCAGTGGTCTGCTGGGGGAGACCCAGTACTTC.

The rearrangement uses TRBV7-9 and TRBJ2-5; 8 bases align to TRBD2. The CDR3 is made up of 16 amino acids. Per the germline V gene, CDR1 is SEHNR and CDR2 is FQNEAQ (reference sequence). The ends lost 3 bases at V and 4 bases at J; junction bases unmatched: 10. The CDR3 sequence: CASSFFSGIKGETQYF. The CDR3 nucleotides read TGTGCCAGCAGCTTCTTTAGCGGGATAAAAGGAGAGACCCAGTACTTC.

This clonotype was counted a single time. This chain uses TRBV11-3 with TRBJ2-7; no clear D. CDR1 is SGHNT and CDR2 is YENEEA in the germline V gene. V was clipped by 4 bases and J by 0 bases, with 7 bases between them. This CDR3 contains 13 residues. This CDR3 reads CASSYMASYEQYF. The CDR3 nucleotides are TGTGCCAGCAGCTATATGGCCTCCTACGAGCAGTACTTC.

This clonotype was detected only a few times. This sequence joins TRBV10-3 and TRBJ2-4, with D perhaps TRBD2 (5 bases). The CDR3 runs to 16 residues. Germline V gene lookup returns CDR1 ENHRY and CDR2 SYGVKD. The V end lost 5 bases, the J end lost 2 bases, and 16 bases lay between the germline ends. The CDR3 DNA follows: TGTGCCATCAGTCCCGGTGAGGGTACGACCAAAAACATTCAGTACTTC. Amino acid sequence: CAISPGEGTTKNIQYF.

V and J are TRBV5-1 and TRBJ2-5, with TRBD1 matching 11 bases. The V segment lost 0 bases and the J segment 1 base; nucleotides outside the gene matches: 5. CDR3 length equals 17 residues. Germline CDR1 SGHRS, CDR2 YFSETQ. The CDR3 nucleotides read TGCGCCAGCAGCTTGGGGACAGGGGGCGTCATCCAAGAGACCCAGTACTTC. Its translation is CASSLGTGGVIQETQYF.

This clonotype appeared a few times. The J gene is TRBJ1-1, the V gene TRBV29-1, with unresolved D. Germline values: CDR1 SQVTM, CDR2 ANQGSEA. This CDR3 spans 14 amino acids. The germline V and J ends were trimmed by 6 bases and 4 bases, with 18 bases remaining between them. For the CDR3, the DNA is TGCAGCGTCTTCTCCCCCCTATCCAGCACTGAAGCTTTCTTT. Encoded protein: CSVFSPLSSTEAFF.